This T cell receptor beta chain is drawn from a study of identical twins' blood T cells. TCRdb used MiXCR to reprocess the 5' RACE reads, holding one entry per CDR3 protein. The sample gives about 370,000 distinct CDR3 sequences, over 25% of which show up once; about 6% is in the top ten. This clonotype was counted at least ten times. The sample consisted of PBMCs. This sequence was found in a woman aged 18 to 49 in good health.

CDR3 bases: TGCGCCAGCAGTCATGGGGGCACAGATACGCAGTATTTT. It encodes CASSHGGTDTQYF. This chain joins TRBV10-2 and TRBJ2-3; D remains unclear. The ends were cut back, 5 bases at V and 1 base at J, with 7 bases in the middle. This CDR3 has 13 residues. CDR1 is WSHSY, CDR2 SAAADI, per germline.